These T cell receptor beta chains were read from a single sample in a study of OX40 agonist ivuxolimab in advanced cancers. Profiled with immunoSEQ multiplex PCR; TCRdb holds only in-frame clones, not every one. The table lists about 80,000 clones, roughly 85% of them singletons, with about 2% in the top ten. Sequencing used CD4+ or CD8+ T cells sorted from blood, obtained in a trial of the OX40 agonist ivuxolimab. These receptors were taken from an adult with an advanced solid tumor such as melanoma, head and neck, liver or kidney cancer. The conserved cysteine and the conserved F or W are not part of the CDR3 here.

j_call: TRBJ2-3
cdr3_length: 9
v_call: TRBV5-4
cdr3_aa: ASSQKDTQY

j_call: TRBJ2-2
cdr3_length: 12
v_call: TRBV6-1
cdr3_aa: ASSRDPGDGELF

j_call: TRBJ1-2
cdr3_length: 14
v_call: TRBV19
cdr3_aa: ASTPVPGQGTYGYT

j_call: TRBJ2-1
cdr3_length: 15
v_call: TRBV11-2
cdr3_aa: ASSANRVISSYNEQF

j_call: TRBJ1-2
cdr3_length: 14
v_call: TRBV7-2
cdr3_aa: ASSLGPDRALGGYT

j_call: TRBJ2-2
cdr3_length: 12
v_call: TRBV6-5
cdr3_aa: ASGYRGSTGELF

j_call: TRBJ2-3
cdr3_length: 11
v_call: TRBV2
cdr3_aa: ASSLGRTDTQY

j_call: TRBJ2-7
cdr3_length: 13
v_call: TRBV5-5
cdr3_aa: ASSLGAAGIYEQY

j_call: TRBJ2-5
cdr3_length: 12
v_call: TRBV30
cdr3_aa: AWSRTSGAETQY

j_call: TRBJ1-4
cdr3_length: 15
v_call: TRBV2
cdr3_aa: ASSVRGGGATNEKLF

j_call: TRBJ1-1
cdr3_length: 13
v_call: TRBV4-3
cdr3_aa: ASSRGQGLSTEAF

j_call: TRBJ1-1
cdr3_length: 9
v_call: TRBV10-2
cdr3_aa: ATRSNTEAF

j_call: TRBJ2-1
cdr3_length: 13
v_call: TRBV5-1
cdr3_aa: ASSLGQLTYNEQF

j_call: TRBJ2-7
cdr3_length: 13
v_call: TRBV4-3
cdr3_aa: ASSQDIQAAYEQY

j_call: TRBJ2-3
cdr3_length: 13
v_call: TRBV9
cdr3_aa: ASSSFGLQADTQY

j_call: TRBJ2-5
cdr3_length: 14
v_call: TRBV5-4
cdr3_aa: ASSSAILSVGETQY

j_call: TRBJ2-7
cdr3_length: 15
v_call: TRBV19
cdr3_aa: ASSMAAGTGNTYEQY